This T cell receptor beta chain is drawn from a study of blood T cells in healthy people across ages. Using a J-beta primer mix together with a sample-barcoded 5' primer, a second PCR was run for roughly 6 to 11 cycles. TCRdb used MiXCR to reprocess the 5' RACE reads, holding one entry per CDR3 protein. The table has 750,000 to 1,000,000 distinct CDR3 sequences, almost 30% seen once; the top ten hold 10% to 13%. The CDR3 runs 15 residues. CDR1 DFQATT and CDR2 SNEGSKA come from the germline V gene (reference sequence). This clonotype was detected once. At one boundary the junction diverges from the germline segment, which might be a read error. These data were likewise used in another study, on T cells of mothers and their children. As reported in that work: A few healthy Caucasian mothers gave samples, and so did their six children.

The sequence was collected from a woman between 40 and 55 years old in good health. The sequencing sample was made of blood. The chain uses TRBV20-1 and TRBJ2-6; D is possibly TRBD1 or TRBD2 (5 bases each). The chain's CDR3 is CSAKPGTAGANVRTF. The CDR3 DNA follows: TGCAGTGCTAAACCCGGGACGGCTGGGGCCAACGTCCGGACTTTC.